The 19 T cell receptor beta chains in this list originate from one sample, sequenced in a study of shared clonotypes between healthy human individuals. Naive CD8 cells comprised CD45RO-negative, CCR7-positively selected cells, excluding terminally differentiated effector memory CD45RA+ cells. This table comes from immunoSEQ multiplex PCR, and its TCRdb copy is limited to in-frame clones, with some not included. The table has about 2.2 million clones, approximately 94% seen once. Material for sequencing was naive CD8+ T cells from PBMCs. These receptors came from a man younger than 30 in good health. Some clones in this sample may be carry-over from other donors' samples.

The chain combines TRBV15 with TRBJ2-1, with 11 bases aligning to TRBD2. The trim removed 6 bases at V and 2 bases at J, leaving 9 bases unmatched. The CDR3 is made up of 17 amino acids. Germline V gene data show CDR1 as LNHNV and CDR2 as YYDKDF (reference sequence). The CDR3 nucleotides read TGTGCCACCAGTTCACTAGCGGGAGCCCGGCCCTACAATGAGCAGTTCTTC. Encoded protein: CATSSLAGARPYNEQFF.

Comment on this clone: At the DNA level, this CDR3 is encoded by other sequences in the same sample as well. This chain joins TRBV7-3 and TRBJ2-1; D might be TRBD2 (6 bases). V lost 4 bases and J lost 7, with 8 bases in between. Germline V gene data show CDR1 as SGHTA and CDR2 as FQGTGA. This CDR3 spans 12 amino acids. The CDR3 sequence: CASSSGGNEQFF. The DNA for the CDR3 is TGTGCCAGCAGCTCTGGGGGGAATGAGCAGTTCTTC.

The V call is TRBV14, the J call TRBJ2-1; TRBD2 aligns across 9 bases. Trimming took 4 bases from V and 4 from J; bases not matched to a gene: 8. The CDR3 has 16 amino acids. CDR1 and CDR2 from the germline V gene are SGHDN and FVKESK. As DNA, the CDR3 is TGTGCCAGCAGCCCTGCGGGGGGGCCGAGATACAATGAGCAGTTCTTC. It encodes CASSPAGGPRYNEQFF. The full variable domain, in which reference TRBV14 and TRBJ2-1 provide the parts outside the CDR3, is EAGVTQFPSHSVIEKGQTVTLRCDPISGHDNLYWYRRVMGKEIKFLLHFVKESKQDESGMPNNRFLAERTGGTYSTLKVQPAELEDSGVYFCASSPAGGPRYNEQFFGPGTRLTVL.

In DNA form, the CDR3 reads TGTGCCAGCAGCCGAGGGAGCTCCTACAATGAGCAGTTCTTC. Its translation is CASSRGSSYNEQFF. J is TRBJ2-1 and V is TRBV7-9; tentatively, D is TRBD2 (5 bases). The V gene lost 5 bases and the J gene lost 0 bases, with 8 bases spanning the gap. Germline loops: CDR1 SEHNR, CDR2 FQNEAQ (reference sequence). The CDR3 runs 14 residues.

V gene TRBV5-4 combines with J gene TRBJ1-5, with D tentatively TRBD1 (5 bases). V lost 3 bases to trimming and J lost 2 bases, with 9 bases between them. The CDR3 extends over 14 amino acids. Germline V gene lookup returns CDR1 SGHNT and CDR2 YYREEE (reference sequence). This CDR3 reads CASSSGIGNQPQHF. CDR3 bases: TGTGCCAGCAGCTCAGGGATAGGCAATCAGCCCCAGCATTTT.

Regarding this clone: The sample contains more than one DNA sequence encoding this CDR3. The chain joins TRBV7-9 to TRBJ1-4; D uncertain. The V end lost 6 bases, the J end lost 0 bases, and 8 bases lay between the germline ends. The CDR3 sequence is 14 residues long. Germline V lookup: CDR1 SEHNR, CDR2 FQNEAQ (reference sequence). In DNA form, the CDR3 reads TGTGCCAGCAGTTCGGTCGCAACTAATGAAAAACTGTTTTTT. Translation: CASSSVATNEKLFF.

The chain employs TRBV27 and TRBJ2-7; 7 nucleotides agree with TRBD1. Per germline, CDR1 MNHEY and CDR2 SMNVEV (reference sequence). This CDR3 has 14 residues. V was clipped by 6 bases and J by 1 base; unmatched bases: 6. CDR3 in amino acids: CASSGQEPSYEQYF. In DNA, the CDR3 is TGTGCCAGCAGCGGACAGGAGCCTTCCTACGAGCAGTACTTC.

The chain combines TRBV13 with TRBJ2-7; 12 bases line up with TRBD1. This CDR3 spans 15 amino acids. Germline CDR1 is PRHDT and CDR2 is FYEKMQ (reference sequence). Losses at the gene ends were 6 bases for V and 6 bases for J; bases not matched to a gene: 9. DNA of the CDR3: TGTGCCAGCAGTCCAACCGGGACAGGGGGCTTCGAGCAGTACTTC. It is translated as CASSPTGTGGFEQYF.

The chain combines TRBV2 with TRBJ1-3; D remains ambiguous. This CDR3 contains 14 residues. Germline CDR1 reads SNHLY; CDR2 reads FYNNEI. V was trimmed by 4 bases and J by 2 bases, leaving 9 bases between them. The CDR3 DNA reads TGTGCCAGCAGTGGGGTGACACCTGGAAACACCATATATTTT. Its protein is CASSGVTPGNTIYF.

The chain combines TRBV28 with TRBJ1-2; TRBD1 matches 7 bases. The V segment lost 5 bases and the J segment 7 bases; nucleotides outside the gene matches: 13. Looked up from germline, CDR1 is MDHEN and CDR2 is SYDVKM. This CDR3 has 15 residues. CDR3 sequence: CASSPHLTGEGGYTF. CDR3 sequence (DNA): TGTGCCAGCAGTCCGCACTTAACAGGGGAGGGTGGCTACACCTTC.

This clone was found once. V usage is TRBV11-2 and J usage is TRBJ2-7, with D hard to call. The V and J ends lost 5 bases and 4 bases respectively, with 9 bases between them. Germline V gene data show CDR1 as SGHAT and CDR2 as FQNNGV. CDR3 size: 12 residues. In nucleotides, the CDR3 is TGTGCCAGCAGCCCCCGCCGTTACGAGCAGTACTTC. Translated: CASSPRRYEQYF.

DNA of the CDR3: TGTGCCAGCAGCTTAGGGGACAGGGTAGGCTACGAGCAGTACTTC. This codes for CASSLGDRVGYEQYF. The gene calls are TRBV7-6 and TRBJ2-7; TRBD1 aligns across 9 bases. Germline V lookup: CDR1 SGHVS, CDR2 FNYEAQ. The CDR3 contains 15 residues. With 1 base clipped from V and 3 bases from J, the junction kept 4 bases outside the gene matches. Variable domain in full (rest from reference TRBV7-6 and TRBJ2-7): GAGVSQSPRYKVTKRGQDVALRCDPISGHVSLYWYRQALGQGPEFLTYFNYEAQQDKSGLPNDRFSAERPEGSISTLTIQRTEQRDSAMYRCASSLGDRVGYEQYFGPGTRLTVT.

The chain links TRBV9 to TRBJ2-7, with a tentative D call TRBD1 (6 bases). Per the germline V gene, CDR1 is SGDLS and CDR2 is YYNGEE. The CDR3 runs 17 residues. The ends were cut back, 0 bases at V and 1 base at J, with 17 bases in the middle. For the CDR3, the DNA is TGTGCCAGCAGCGTAGGCAGGGGAACAGGAAGGTCCTACGAGCAGTACTTC. This encodes CASSVGRGTGRSYEQYF. The variable domain in full, with the rest retrieved from reference TRBV9 and TRBJ2-7, is DSGVTQTPKHLITATGQRVTLRCSPRSGDLSVYWYQQSLDQGLQFLIQYYNGEERAKGNILERFSAQQFPDLHSELNLSSLELGDSALYFCASSVGRGTGRSYEQYFGPGTRLTVT.

J is TRBJ1-1 and V is TRBV10-2; 8 nucleotides agree with TRBD1. The CDR3 totals 12 residues. Germline CDR1 WSHSY, CDR2 SAAADI. Unmatched junction bases numbered 5, after V lost 8 bases and J lost 6 bases. CDR3 in DNA: TGCGCCAGCGCAGGGGGCTGGGCTGAAGCTTTCTTT. It translates to CASAGGWAEAFF.

The V gene is TRBV27, the J gene TRBJ2-7; 7 nucleotides line up with TRBD2. The CDR3 contains 14 residues. J was trimmed by 6 bases and V by 6 bases; bases with no gene match: 11. Germline CDR1 is MNHEY and CDR2 is SMNVEV (reference sequence). CDR3 nucleotide sequence: TGTGCCAGCAGAAGGGAGGGTTACGCCTCCGAGCAGTACTTC. Translation gives CASRREGYASEQYF.

In its sample, this clone was seen once. The chain combines TRBV9 with TRBJ2-1; unclear D gene. Germline loops: CDR1 SGDLS, CDR2 YYNGEE. There are 13 residues in the CDR3. V lost 3 bases to trimming and J lost 7 bases, with 11 bases between them. Written as DNA, the CDR3 is TGTGCCAGCAGCGGAGATTCTGGGAATGAGCAGTTCTTC. Its translation is CASSGDSGNEQFF.

This clone has more than one count but fewer than ten. The gene calls are TRBV7-9 and TRBJ1-5; 8 positions match TRBD1. The CDR3 is made up of 13 amino acids. In germline, CDR1 is SEHNR, CDR2 FQNEAQ (reference sequence). With V trimmed by 8 bases and J by 6 bases, 6 bases remained unmatched. CDR3 sequence reads: CASGGQGGQPQHF. The CDR3 DNA reads as TGTGCCAGCGGCGGACAGGGCGGTCAGCCCCAGCATTTT. Supplemented by reference TRBV7-9 and TRBJ1-5, the full variable domain reads DTGVSQNPRHKITKRGQNVTFRCDPISEHNRLYWYRQTLGQGPEFLTYFQNEAQLEKSRLLSDRFSAERPKGSFSTLEIQRTEQGDSAMYLCASGGQGGQPQHFGDGTRLSIL.

The chain couples TRBV9 to TRBJ2-1, with 7 bases fitting TRBD2. CDR3 length equals 14 residues. CDR1 and CDR2 (germline): SGDLS, YYNGEE. The ends lost 6 bases at V and 5 bases at J; junction bases unmatched: 8. DNA for the CDR3: TGTGCCAGCACCCCGGGGGGTACCCACAATGAGCAGTTCTTC. Its translation is CASTPGGTHNEQFF.

The chain recombines TRBV28 with TRBJ2-2; tentative D call: TRBD2 (5 bases). The V gene's germline CDR1 is MDHEN and CDR2 SYDVKM. Between the trimmed V and J ends, which lost 6 bases and 4 bases, there was a span of 15 bases. The CDR3 loop spans 15 amino acids. The CDR3 sequence is CASRPALGGTGELFF. The DNA for the CDR3 is TGTGCCAGCAGGCCTGCGCTTGGAGGCACCGGGGAGCTGTTTTTT.